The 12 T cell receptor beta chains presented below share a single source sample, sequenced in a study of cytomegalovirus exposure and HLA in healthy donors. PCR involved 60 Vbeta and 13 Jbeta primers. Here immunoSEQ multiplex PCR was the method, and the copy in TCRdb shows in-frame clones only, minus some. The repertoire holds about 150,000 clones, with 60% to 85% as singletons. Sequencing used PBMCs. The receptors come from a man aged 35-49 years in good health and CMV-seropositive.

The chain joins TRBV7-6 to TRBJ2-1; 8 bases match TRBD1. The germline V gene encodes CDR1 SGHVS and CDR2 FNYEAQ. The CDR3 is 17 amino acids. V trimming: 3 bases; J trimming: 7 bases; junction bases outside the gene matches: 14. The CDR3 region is CASSLSTRTGSRNEQFF. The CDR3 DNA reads TGTGCCAGCAGCTTGTCAACCCGGACAGGGTCTCGGAATGAGCAGTTCTTC.

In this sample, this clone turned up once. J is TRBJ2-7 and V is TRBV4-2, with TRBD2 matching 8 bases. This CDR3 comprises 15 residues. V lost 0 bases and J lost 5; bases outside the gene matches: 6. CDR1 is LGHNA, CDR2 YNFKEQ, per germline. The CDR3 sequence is CASSQDSGGGDEQYF. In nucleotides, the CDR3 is TGTGCCAGCAGCCAAGATTCGGGAGGGGGAGACGAGCAGTACTTC.

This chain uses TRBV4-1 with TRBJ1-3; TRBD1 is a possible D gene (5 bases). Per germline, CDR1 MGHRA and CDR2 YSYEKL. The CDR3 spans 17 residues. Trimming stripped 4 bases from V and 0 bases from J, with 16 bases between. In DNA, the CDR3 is TGCGCCAGCAGCCGGGACTCGGATCAAGGCTCTGGAAACACCATATATTTT. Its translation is CASSRDSDQGSGNTIYF.

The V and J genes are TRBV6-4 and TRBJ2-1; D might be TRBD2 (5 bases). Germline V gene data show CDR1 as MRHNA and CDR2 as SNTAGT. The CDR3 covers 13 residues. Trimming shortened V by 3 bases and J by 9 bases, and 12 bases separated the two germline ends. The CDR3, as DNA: TGTGCCAGCAGTGAGACGGGCGGAGGTGAGCAGTTCTTC. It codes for CASSETGGGEQFF.

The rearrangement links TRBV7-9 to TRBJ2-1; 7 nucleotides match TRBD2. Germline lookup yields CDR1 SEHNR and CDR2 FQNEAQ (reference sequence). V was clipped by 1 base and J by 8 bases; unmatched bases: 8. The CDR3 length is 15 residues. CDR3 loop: CASSLGGSVHDEQFF. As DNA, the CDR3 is TGTGCCAGCAGCTTAGGCGGGAGCGTTCACGATGAGCAGTTCTTC.

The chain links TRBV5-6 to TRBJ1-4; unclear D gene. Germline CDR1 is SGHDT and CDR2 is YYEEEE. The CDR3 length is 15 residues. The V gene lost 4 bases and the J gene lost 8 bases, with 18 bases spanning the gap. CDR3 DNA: TGTGCCAGCAGCGGTGCCGGGTCCCAGCGGGAAAAACTGTTTTTT. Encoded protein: CASSGAGSQREKLFF. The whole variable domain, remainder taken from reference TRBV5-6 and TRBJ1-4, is DAGVTQSPTHLIKTRGQQVTLRCSPKSGHDTVSWYQQALGQGPQFIFQYYEEEERQRGNFPDRFSGHQFPNYSSELNVNALLLGDSALYLCASSGAGSQREKLFFGSGTQLSVL.

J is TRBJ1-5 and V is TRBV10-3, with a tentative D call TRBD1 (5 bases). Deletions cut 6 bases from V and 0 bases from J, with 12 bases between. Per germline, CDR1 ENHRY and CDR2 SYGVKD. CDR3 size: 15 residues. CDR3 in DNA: TGTGCCATCAGCCCCGGACATCTTAGCAATCAGCCCCAGCATTTT. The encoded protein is CAISPGHLSNQPQHF.

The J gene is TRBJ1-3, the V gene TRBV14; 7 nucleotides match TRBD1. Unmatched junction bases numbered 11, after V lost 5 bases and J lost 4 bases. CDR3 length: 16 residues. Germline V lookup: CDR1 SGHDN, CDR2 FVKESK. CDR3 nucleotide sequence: TGTGCCAGCAGCACCCGGGGACAGTTCCAGGGAAACACCATATATTTT. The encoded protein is CASSTRGQFQGNTIYF.

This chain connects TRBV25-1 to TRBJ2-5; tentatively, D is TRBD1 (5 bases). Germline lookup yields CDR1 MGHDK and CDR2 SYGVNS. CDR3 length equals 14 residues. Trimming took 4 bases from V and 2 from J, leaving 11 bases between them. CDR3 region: CASSARVGQETQYF. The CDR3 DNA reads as TGTGCCAGCAGTGCCAGGGTGGGTCAAGAGACCCAGTACTTC.

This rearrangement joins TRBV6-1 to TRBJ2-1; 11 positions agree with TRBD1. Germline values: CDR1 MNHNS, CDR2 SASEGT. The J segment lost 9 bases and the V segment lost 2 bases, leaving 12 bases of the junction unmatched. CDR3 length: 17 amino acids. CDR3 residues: CASSESPGQGGGSEQFF. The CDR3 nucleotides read TGTGCCAGCAGTGAATCTCCGGGACAGGGGGGAGGAAGTGAGCAGTTCTTC.

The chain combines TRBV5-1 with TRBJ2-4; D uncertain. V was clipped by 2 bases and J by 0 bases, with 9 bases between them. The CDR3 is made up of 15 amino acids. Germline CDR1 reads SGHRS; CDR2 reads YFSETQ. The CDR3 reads CASSLWPEAKNIQYF. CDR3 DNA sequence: TGCGCCAGCAGCTTATGGCCCGAAGCCAAAAACATTCAGTACTTC. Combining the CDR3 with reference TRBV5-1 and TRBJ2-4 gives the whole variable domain KAGVTQTPRYLIKTRGQQVTLSCSPISGHRSVSWYQQTPGQGLQFLFEYFSETQRNKGNFPGRFSGRQFSNSRSEMNVSTLELGDSALYLCASSLWPEAKNIQYFGAGTRLSVL.

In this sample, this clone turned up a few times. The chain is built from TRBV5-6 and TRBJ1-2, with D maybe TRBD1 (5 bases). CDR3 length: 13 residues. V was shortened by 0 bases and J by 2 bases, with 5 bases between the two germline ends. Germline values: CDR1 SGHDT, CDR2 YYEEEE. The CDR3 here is CASSLAGNYGYTF. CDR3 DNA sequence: TGTGCCAGCAGCTTGGCAGGGAACTATGGCTACACCTTC.